This T cell receptor beta chain originates from a study of blood T cell repertoires in COVID-19 (dated by TCRdb to 2020 to 2022). Describing the broader study: Collaborator samples came from the United States, Italy and Spain and covered acute and convalescent phases of COVID-19. The prospective study material was composed of cDNA or gDNA derived from T cells, B-cell-depleted T cells, or PBMCs. Deeply sampled blood TCRbeta repertoires from subjects exposed to, actively infected with, or recovered from COVID-19 were included in the dataset. The repertoires were made available in a free public database intended to serve as a resource for research on the immune response to SARS-CoV-2. The samples were drawn from the first 160 participants of the ongoing ImmuneRACE study and from over a thousand subjects provided by 6 global collaborators. Nearly every sample came with metadata listing a de-identified subject ID, COVID-19 status, age in years and sex. Where available, HLA class I and class II types were taken from metadata supplied by the sample provider and were not determined by assay-based typing. The study at large found these results: Clinical and demographic metadata were provided uncurated, with the amount varying by source and participant.

Via the germline V gene, CDR1 is MGHRA and CDR2 YSYEKL. Including the terminal cysteine and phenylalanine, the CDR3 comprises 15 residues. Kept here is only the CDR3 DNA, which spans 45 bases and is read in frame from base 1. Trimmed from V: 6 bases; trimmed from J: 0 bases; junction bases lacking a gene match: 6. As concerns this clone: The antigen it binds to is not known. No base qualities exist here, and no much larger clone lies one base off it.

The immunoSEQ Assay, a bias-controlled multiplex PCR, was used to amplify TCRbeta CDR3 regions from genomic DNA. Turning to the authors' computational methods: The number of nucleated cells in each sample was estimated from the amplification of reference gene primers within the assay. To quantify the absolute abundance of each unique TCRbeta CDR3 rearrangement, sequence reads were collapsed and filtered. For each sample, productive Simpson clonality was calculated as the square root of Simpson's diversity index over productive rearrangements. The table was pulled from immuneACCESS by TCRdb, which kept in-frame rearrangements only. Such tables lose some clones; where checked, under half of the loss comes from unresolved V genes, and the rest has no known cause. V, J and clone size derive from that table, while D and trimming were established from the DNA sequence. For this sample there are about 120,000 clones; around 91% appear just once. 3.8% of the sample lies in the top ten.

At one collaborating source in Seattle, patients were enrolled during active infection and were followed longitudinally through the course of disease. Each collaborating institution followed its own protocols to collect whole blood in K2EDTA tubes. For TCRbeta analysis, collaborator samples were shipped as frozen whole blood, as isolated PBMCs, or as DNA extracted from either sample type. Input material: peripheral blood. The clonotype comes from a woman aged 55-70 years with COVID-19, enrolled during active disease. This chain is built from TRBV4-1 and TRBJ2-3; the junction holds 7 bases that match TRBD1. The CDR3 protein sequence reads: CASRPGTVSTDTQYF. The DNA sequence is given as TGCGCCAGCAGACCGGGGACAGTCAGCACAGATACGCAGTATTTT.